The rows below give T cell receptor beta chains drawn from one sample of a study of blood T cell repertoires in COVID-19. Profiled with immunoSEQ multiplex PCR; TCRdb holds only in-frame clones, not every one. The sample includes some 160,000 clones, around 80% of them seen just once. The specimen was peripheral blood. These receptors originate from a man in his sixties with acute or convalescent COVID-19. Both conserved end residues are part of each CDR3. The order of the fields is clone size, V gene, D gene, J gene, CDR3 DNA, CDR3 protein. D genes are given only for firm matches. Clone size is not always given. Where it is, it says once, few, many or a class for expanded clones.

-	TRBV27	TRBD1	TRBJ2-7	TGTGCCAGCTCGGACGACAGGGCCCTGCAGTACTTC	CASSDDRALQYF
once	TRBV27	TRBD1	TRBJ2-7	TGTGCCAGCAGTTTATCGGGGACAGGACGCTACGAGCAGTACTTC	CASSLSGTGRYEQYF
-	TRBV27	-	TRBJ2-3	TGTGCCAGCAGTTCCCCTCTGACAGATACGCAGTATTTT	CASSSPLTDTQYF
-	TRBV3-1/TRBV3-2	TRBD2	TRBJ2-3	TGTGCCAGCAGCCAAGATGTGCGGGGGGATACGCAGTATTTT	CASSQDVRGDTQYF
few	TRBV2	-	TRBJ2-2	TGTGCCAGCAGGGAAAGGTTCGGAGTAGCGGCCACGAACACCGGGGAGCTGTTTTTT	CASRERFGVAATNTGELFF
few	TRBV3-1/TRBV3-2	TRBD1	TRBJ2-7	TGTGCCAGCAGCCACCCGGGACAGGGGGCGTGGGAGCAGTACTTC	CASSHPGQGAWEQYF
-	TRBV27	TRBD1	TRBJ1-6	TGTGCCAGCAGTTTCGGGACAGGGGGCGGTTCACCCCTCCACTTT	CASSFGTGGGSPLHF
-	TRBV18	TRBD1	TRBJ1-2	TGTGCCAGCTCACCAACGGACAGGGGAAGAGGCTACACCTTC	CASSPTDRGRGYTF
few	TRBV21-1	-	TRBJ2-2	TGTGCCAGCAGCAAACCCATTTGGACTAGCGGGAGTCTCACCGGGGAGCTGTTTTTT	CASSKPIWTSGSLTGELFF
few	TRBV4-2	TRBD1	TRBJ1-2	TGTGCCAGCAGCCGACAGGGGGGCGGCTACACCTTC	CASSRQGGGYTF
few	TRBV2	-	TRBJ2-1	TGTGCCAGCAGTGAAGCTAATGGCGGATCCTACAATGAGCAGTTCTTC	CASSEANGGSYNEQFF
-	TRBV7-9	-	TRBJ1-1	TGTGCCAGCAGCTTAGCTTCAGGGTCAGAAGCTTTCTTT	CASSLASGSEAFF
-	TRBV5-1	-	TRBJ2-2	TGCGCCAGCAGCTCCGACACCGGGGAGCTGTTTTTT	CASSSDTGELFF
-	TRBV7-2	TRBD2	TRBJ2-3	TGTGCCAGCAGCAGCACGGGGGGGTTGGGTACGCAGTATTTT	CASSSTGGLGTQYF
-	TRBV28	TRBD1	TRBJ1-2	TGTGCCAGCAGTTTAAGGGGGCGGGCGTCTGGCTACACCTTC	CASSLRGRASGYTF
-	TRBV2	-	TRBJ2-6	TGTGCCAGCAGTGGCCAGGGGACTGGGGCCAACGTCCTGACTTTC	CASSGQGTGANVLTF
few	TRBV6-2/TRBV6-3	TRBD1	TRBJ2-7	TGTGCCAGCAGTAATTCCGGGACAGGGAAAAACGAGCAGTACTTC	CASSNSGTGKNEQYF